The 25 T cell receptor beta chains given below trace back to one sample, sequenced in a study of PD-1 blockade in classical Hodgkin lymphoma. Method: immunoSEQ multiplex PCR; TCRdb's copy keeps in-frame clones and lacks some. The repertoire holds about 19,000 clones, with around three quarters as singletons. As to time point: cycle 4 day 1 (C4D1), after 6 weeks of nivolumab. All patients experienced relapse after autologous stem cell transplantation, and brentuximab vedotin exposure was variable. The sample here was peripheral blood mononuclear cells (PBMCs), taken before the fourth cycle of nivolumab. The receptors were gathered from a human donor with classical Hodgkin lymphoma.

The chain combines TRBV28 with TRBJ1-3, with D tentatively TRBD1 (5 bases). Deletions cut 4 bases from V and 0 bases from J, with 16 bases between. The CDR3 has 17 residues. CDR1 is MDHEN, CDR2 SYDVKM, per germline. The CDR3 nucleotides are TGTGCCAGCAGTTCAAAATCGCGGGGCCACTCTGGAAACACCATATATTTT. It is translated as CASSSKSRGHSGNTIYF.

The V call is TRBV6-5, the J call TRBJ2-7; the D is unclear. In germline, CDR1 is MNHEY, CDR2 SVGAGI. CDR3 size: 15 residues. V was trimmed by 0 bases and J by 3 bases, leaving 12 bases between them. CDR3 coding DNA: TGTGCCAGCAGTTACTCGATCAACGGTGGCTACGAGCAGTACTTC. Translated, it gives CASSYSINGGYEQYF.

The chain links TRBV5-4 to TRBJ2-7; possible D gene TRBD2, 7 bases. Germline V gene sequence: CDR1 SGHNT, CDR2 YYREEE (reference sequence). The CDR3 covers 15 residues. V was shortened by 4 bases and J by 2 bases, with 16 bases between the two germline ends. The CDR3 is CASSKAGQPTYEQYF. The DNA for the CDR3 is TGTGCCAGCAGCAAAGCGGGACAACCGACCTACGAGCAGTACTTC.

The rearrangement links TRBV28 to TRBJ2-3; D ambiguous. Germline CDR1 and CDR2: MDHEN and SYDVKM. The CDR3 consists of 14 residues. Trimming stripped 2 bases from V and 2 bases from J, with 8 bases between. The CDR3 is CASSLVLLTDTQYF. The CDR3 nucleotides are TGTGCCAGCAGTTTAGTGCTCCTCACAGATACGCAGTATTTT.

The gene calls are TRBV4-3 and TRBJ2-5; tentatively, D is TRBD2 (6 bases). The germline gives CDR1 LGHNA, CDR2 YSLEER. V lost 2 bases to trimming and J lost 2 bases, with 15 bases between them. The CDR3 sequence is 16 residues long. Here the CDR3 DNA reads TGCGCCAGCAGCCAAAATACCGCAGGGACTCAAGAGACCCAGTACTTC. Its translation: CASSQNTAGTQETQYF.

In DNA form, the CDR3 reads TGTGCCAGCAGACAGGGCCCGAGGACCGGGGAGCTGTTTTTT. Residues: CASRQGPRTGELFF. V is TRBV19 and J is TRBJ2-2; TRBD1 matches at 7 bases. The germline gives CDR1 LNHDA, CDR2 SQIVND (reference sequence). This CDR3 is built from 14 residues. V gave up 9 bases and J gave up 5 bases; unmatched junction bases: 9.

This sequence joins TRBV6-1 and TRBJ1-5; tentative D call: TRBD1 (6 bases). This CDR3 spans 14 amino acids. The germline gives CDR1 MNHNS, CDR2 SASEGT. Trimming removed 6 bases from V and 1 base from J, with 10 bases in between. The CDR3 sequence is CASRITGSNQPQHF. The CDR3 DNA sequence: TGTGCCAGCAGGATAACAGGGAGCAATCAGCCCCAGCATTTT.

This chain connects TRBV5-1 to TRBJ1-4; unclear D gene. The CDR3 length is 15 residues. Trimming pared 2 bases from V and 1 base from J, leaving 9 bases between. CDR1 is SGHRS and CDR2 is YFSETQ in the germline V gene. CDR3 bases: TGCGCCAGCAGCTTTACACCCGTAACTAATGAAAAACTGTTTTTT. It specifies CASSFTPVTNEKLFF.

The chain carries TRBV7-2 and TRBJ2-3; D gene ambiguous. The length of the CDR3 is 14 residues. V lost 5 bases and J lost 0, with 9 bases in between. Per germline, CDR1 SGHTA and CDR2 FQGNSA. CDR3: CASSQSPSTDTQYF. CDR3 in DNA: TGTGCCAGCAGCCAGTCTCCTAGCACAGATACGCAGTATTTT.

This clone was picked up one time. V and J are TRBV7-9 and TRBJ2-5; D unresolved. Germline V gene data show CDR1 as SEHNR and CDR2 as FQNEAQ (reference sequence). The length of the CDR3 is 14 residues. Trimming took off 1 base at V and 1 base at J, with 7 bases between the two ends. CDR3 sequence: CASSLGYSQETQYF. The CDR3 coding sequence is TGTGCCAGCAGCTTAGGCTACAGCCAAGAGACCCAGTACTTC. Full variable domain (rest looked up from reference TRBV7-9 and TRBJ2-5): DTGVSQNPRHKITKRGQNVTFRCDPISEHNRLYWYRQTLGQGPEFLTYFQNEAQLEKSRLLSDRFSAERPKGSFSTLEIQRTEQGDSAMYLCASSLGYSQETQYFGPGTRLLVL.

This chain joins TRBV5-1 and TRBJ2-5; D possibly corresponds to TRBD1 (6 bases). V dropped 0 bases and J dropped 2 bases, with 8 bases sitting between them. This CDR3 spans 14 amino acids. Looked up from germline, CDR1 is SGHRS and CDR2 is YFSETQ. This CDR3 reads CASSLGGQQETQYF. The CDR3 coding sequence is TGCGCCAGCAGCTTGGGGGGGCAACAAGAGACCCAGTACTTC. The whole variable domain, filled in from reference TRBV5-1 and TRBJ2-5, reads KAGVTQTPRYLIKTRGQQVTLSCSPISGHRSVSWYQQTPGQGLQFLFEYFSETQRNKGNFPGRFSGRQFSNSRSEMNVSTLELGDSALYLCASSLGGQQETQYFGPGTRLLVL.

The V gene is TRBV5-6, the J gene TRBJ2-7; TRBD1 aligns across 7 bases. This CDR3 is 12 amino acids long. CDR1 and CDR2 (germline): SGHDT, YYEEEE. CDR3 loop: CASSLGQGKERV. Here the CDR3 DNA reads TGTGCCAGCAGCTTGGGACAGGGCAAGGAGAGAGTC.

The chain employs TRBV27 and TRBJ1-6, with D unclear. Germline V gene data show CDR1 as MNHEY and CDR2 as SMNVEV (reference sequence). The germline V and J ends were trimmed by 3 bases and 7 bases, with 4 bases remaining between them. This CDR3 has 12 residues. The CDR3 loop reads CASSFVNSPLHF. CDR3 in DNA: TGTGCCAGCAGTTTCGTCAATTCACCCCTCCACTTT.

V gene TRBV28 combines with J gene TRBJ1-2; 7 bases are shared with TRBD1. Germline CDR1 reads MDHEN; CDR2 reads SYDVKM. There are 13 residues in the CDR3. V shed 4 bases and J 4 bases; nucleotides not matched to a gene: 3. DNA of the CDR3: TGTGCCAGCAGTTCAGGGGGGGTCTATGGCTACACCTTC. The encoded protein is CASSSGGVYGYTF.

This clone was seen more than once but under ten times. The CDR3 DNA is TGTGCCAGCAGCTTAACGGGCGGGGGTGCCTACGAGCAGTACTTC. As protein: CASSLTGGGAYEQYF. J is TRBJ2-7 and V is TRBV7-2; 7 nucleotides match TRBD2. The CDR3 length is 15 residues. Per the germline V gene, CDR1 is SGHTA and CDR2 is FQGNSA. V was clipped by 2 bases and J by 2 bases; unmatched bases: 6.

The V gene is TRBV19, the J gene TRBJ1-5; tentative D call: TRBD1 (5 bases). The CDR3 sequence is 12 residues long. In germline, CDR1 is LNHDA, CDR2 SQIVND (reference sequence). V shed 7 bases and J shed 1 base, with 5 bases lying between them. The DNA of the CDR3 is TGTGCCAGTAAGGGGAGCAATCAGCCCCAGCATTTT. Translation gives CASKGSNQPQHF.

V and J are TRBV5-4 and TRBJ2-3; a weak D match, TRBD2 (5 bases). This CDR3 has 13 residues. Trimming cost V 3 bases and J 9 bases, with 14 bases left between them. Germline V lookup: CDR1 SGHNT, CDR2 YYREEE (reference sequence). CDR3: CASSSETSDTQYF. The CDR3, as DNA: TGTGCCAGCAGCTCAGAAACTAGTGACACGCAGTATTTT.

The gene calls are TRBV15 and TRBJ2-7; D gene uncertain. This CDR3 contains 15 residues. Trimming removed 3 bases from V and 0 bases from J, with 12 bases in between. CDR1 LNHNV and CDR2 YYDKDF come from the germline V gene (reference sequence). DNA of the CDR3: TGTGCCACCAGCAGGGACCTTTTGAGCTCCTACGAGCAGTACTTC. Amino acid sequence: CATSRDLLSSYEQYF.

V and J are TRBV5-5 and TRBJ1-2; 10 bases agree with TRBD1. The V and J ends lost 2 bases and 3 bases, in that order; junction bases with no gene match: 7. Germline assignment: CDR1 SGHKS and CDR2 YYEKEE (reference sequence). CDR3 length equals 16 residues. The CDR3 nucleotides read TGTGCCAGCAGCTTTACGGAGGACAGGGGGTACTATGGCTACACCTTC. Amino acid sequence: CASSFTEDRGYYGYTF.

J is TRBJ2-6 and V is TRBV19; D remains ambiguous. The CDR3 totals 18 residues. Trimming stripped 5 bases from V and 5 bases from J, with 22 bases between. Germline V gives CDR1 LNHDA, CDR2 SQIVND (reference sequence). CDR3: CASSHPATNHSRANVLTF. The CDR3 coding sequence is TGTGCCAGTAGTCATCCAGCGACAAATCACAGTCGGGCCAACGTCCTGACTTTC. The full variable domain, completed using reference TRBV19 and TRBJ2-6, is DGGITQSPKYLFRKEGQNVTLSCEQNLNHDAMYWYRQDPGQGLRLIYYSQIVNDFQKGDIAEGYSVSREKKESFPLTVTSAQKNPTAFYLCASSHPATNHSRANVLTFGAGSRLTVL.

J is TRBJ1-2 and V is TRBV19; possibly TRBD1 for D (5 bases). The CDR3 spans 12 residues. V dropped 1 base and J dropped 9 bases, with 9 bases sitting between them. Looked up from germline, CDR1 is LNHDA and CDR2 is SQIVND (reference sequence). The CDR3 sequence is CASSIADSSYTF. CDR3 sequence (DNA): TGTGCCAGTAGTATAGCCGACAGCAGCTACACCTTC.

The genes are TRBV7-9 and TRBJ2-5; no clear D gene. Germline loops: CDR1 SEHNR, CDR2 FQNEAQ (reference sequence). V lost 3 bases and J lost 4, with 3 bases in between. The CDR3 has 11 residues. CDR3 region: CASSFRETQYF. The CDR3 DNA reads TGTGCCAGCAGCTTTAGAGAGACCCAGTACTTC.

The gene calls are TRBV7-2 and TRBJ2-3; D unclear. CDR1 is SGHTA and CDR2 is FQGNSA in the germline V gene. V lost 5 bases and J 6 bases, leaving 15 bases between the germline ends. The length of the CDR3 is 14 residues. The CDR3 DNA reads TGTGCCAGCAGCCCGACATTCGCTGCGGATACGCAGTATTTT. Amino acid sequence: CASSPTFAADTQYF.

The rearrangement joins TRBV2 to TRBJ1-2, with TRBD1 matching over 8 bases. V trimming: 4 bases; J trimming: 6 bases; junction bases outside the gene matches: 10. This CDR3 region has 15 residues. Per germline, CDR1 SNHLY and CDR2 FYNNEI. Here the CDR3 reads CASSGTQGAADGYTF. The CDR3 coding sequence is TGTGCCAGCAGTGGAACCCAGGGGGCAGCGGATGGCTACACCTTC.

The chain links TRBV28 to TRBJ1-2; D is ambiguous. The germline gives CDR1 MDHEN, CDR2 SYDVKM. The CDR3 is made up of 11 amino acids. The V end was cut by 3 bases, the J end by 1 base, with 0 bases between. The CDR3 region is CASSFNYGYTF. In DNA form, the CDR3 reads TGTGCCAGCAGTTTTAACTATGGCTACACCTTC.